This TCR beta chain was retrieved from a study of blood T cell repertoires in COVID-19 (dated by TCRdb to the early 2020s). In the study overall: Collaborator samples came from the United States, Italy and Spain and covered acute and convalescent phases of COVID-19. The prospective study material was composed of cDNA or gDNA derived from T cells, B-cell-depleted T cells, or PBMCs. The dataset comprised deeply sampled blood TCRbeta repertoires from subjects exposed to, actively infected with, or recovered from COVID-19. A freely available public database, intended as a resource for researchers studying the immune response to SARS-CoV-2, is where the repertoires were released. The samples were drawn from two sources: the first 160 participants of the ongoing ImmuneRACE study, and fewer than 1,500 subjects contributed by 6 global collaborators. The sample metadata nearly always contained a de-identified subject ID, COVID-19 status, age in years and sex. Where HLA class I and class II types were available, the types were taken from metadata supplied by the sample provider, not from assay-based typing. Results the study describes overall, beyond this receptor: The quantity of clinical and demographic metadata differed by source and by participant and was supplied without curation.

TCRbeta CDR3 regions were amplified from genomic DNA by means of the immunoSEQ Assay, a bias-controlled multiplex PCR. The study's own analysis went as follows. The number of nucleated cells in each sample was estimated by amplification of reference gene primers within the assay. To quantify the absolute abundance of each unique TCRbeta CDR3 rearrangement, sequence reads were collapsed and filtered. For each sample, productive Simpson clonality was calculated as the square root of Simpson's diversity index across productive rearrangements. This immuneACCESS table, as held by TCRdb, lists in-frame sequences with V and J called but not all clones. Of the missing ones, under half trace to an unresolved V gene in checked studies; the others have no known cause. V and J calls and clone size are those listed in that table; D and trimming were worked out from the DNA. The sample has some 240,000 clones on record, roughly 82% of them singletons. Clones ranked in the top ten supply approximately 10% of the sample.

Each collaborating institution followed its own protocols to collect whole blood in K2EDTA tubes. For TCRbeta analysis, collaborator samples were shipped as frozen whole blood, as isolated PBMCs, or as DNA extracted from either sample type. Concerning this clone itself: No antigen is known for it. The record has no base qualities; no much larger clone is one base away.

The sequenced material came from peripheral blood. The clonotype was recovered from a middle-aged man with active or convalescent COVID-19.

The CDR3 protein sequence reads: CASSTRLGLPPLNTGELFF. The sequence in DNA is TGTGCCAGTAGTACGAGATTGGGACTACCCCCCTTGAACACCGGGGAGCTGTTTTTT. In this chain, TRBV19 is recombined with TRBJ2-2, and 7 junctional nucleotides match TRBD2. After removal of 4 bases from V and 1 base from J, the junction retains 15 bases not matched to a gene. From the cysteine through the phenylalanine, the CDR3 covers 19 amino acids. This entry keeps only the CDR3 DNA: 57 bases, framed from base 1. The germline V gene (reference sequence) gives CDR1 as LNHDA and CDR2 as SQIVND.